The present T cell receptor (beta chain) was sequenced within a study of T cell repertoires in cytomegalovirus infection. Study-wide background: Shared public TCR beta signatures pointed to both CMV infection and a matching HLA type. Whole-study results and caveats: Of the TCR beta families, the public ones yielded a cumulative frequency that identified carriers of CMV plus the relevant HLA. Dominant in the ex vivo response were TCR beta clonotypes restricted by HLA-C and specific for CMV.

Worth noting for this clonotype: Its matching antigen is unknown.

TCRdb redid the calling of the reads with MiXCR, one entry per CDR3 protein. This sample has 200,000 to 300,000 distinct CDR3 sequences, with 10% to 15% found just once. Trimming removed 0 bases at V and 5 bases at J, with 14 bases between. Germline V gene sequence: CDR1 GTSNPN, CDR2 SVGIG (reference sequence). The CDR3 consists of 14 residues. The TCR comes from a human donor in good health (CMV status not recorded). Some clones in this sample may be carry-over from other donors' samples. The chain employs TRBV30 and TRBJ2-7; D is tentatively TRBD1 or TRBD2 (6 bases each). Sequencing was performed on PBMCs. The CDR3 protein is CAWSVGGRGNEQYF. Written as DNA, the CDR3 is TGTGCCTGGAGTGTGGGAGGCAGGGGTAACGAGCAGTACTTC.